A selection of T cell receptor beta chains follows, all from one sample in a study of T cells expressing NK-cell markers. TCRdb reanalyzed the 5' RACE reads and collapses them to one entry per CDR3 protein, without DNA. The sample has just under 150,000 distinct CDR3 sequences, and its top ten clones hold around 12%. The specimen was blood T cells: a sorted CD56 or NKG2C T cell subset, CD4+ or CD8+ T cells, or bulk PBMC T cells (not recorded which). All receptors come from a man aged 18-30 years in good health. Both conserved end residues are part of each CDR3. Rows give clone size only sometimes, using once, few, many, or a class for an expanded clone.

CASSDLWGTGGNTIYF . 16 TRBJ1-3 TRBV2
CASSPGPQGLNTEAFF . 16 TRBJ1-1 TRBV5-1
CASLFGSPLHF . 11 TRBJ1-6 TRBV19
CAITNSGSRTDTQYF . 15 TRBJ2-3 TRBV10-3
CSARDHRQGGSYGYTF . 16 TRBJ1-2 TRBV20-1
CASGLSEKLFF . 11 TRBJ1-4 TRBV19
CASSQDRSLDNEQFF . 15 TRBJ2-1 TRBV4-3
CAWLFSRSTGELFF . 14 TRBJ2-2 TRBV30
CASSPGTGVNSPLHF . 15 TRBJ1-6 TRBV27
CSASGGWETGTDTQYF . 16 TRBJ2-3 TRBV20-1
CASSFGQVNQPQHF . 14 TRBJ1-5 TRBV27
CASSYSTLLADDYNEQFF . 18 TRBJ2-1 TRBV6-2/TRBV6-3
CASSDFPFPTSGRANEQFF . 19 TRBJ2-1 TRBV6-1
CATSLGALSTDTQYF . 15 TRBJ2-3 TRBV15
CASSEGTGDPYGYTF . 15 TRBJ1-2 TRBV2
CASSPRDSVSYEQYF . 15 TRBJ2-7 TRBV3-1
CASNLGGTGNEQFF . 14 TRBJ2-1 TRBV19
CSVGTGTGVGGYTF . 14 TRBJ1-2 TRBV29-1
CAWSGSTGGTEAFF . 14 TRBJ1-1 TRBV30
CASGKPGTSYSGEQFF . 16 TRBJ2-1 TRBV2
CASIRGGSGELFF . 13 TRBJ2-2 TRBV12-3/TRBV12-4
CAWSPRRRELFF . 12 TRBJ2-2 TRBV30
CASSQVTAGQPYNEQFF . 17 TRBJ2-1 TRBV3-1
CSARGGVGSTGELFF . 15 TRBJ2-2 TRBV20-1
CAALGSSGSYEQYF . 14 TRBJ2-7 TRBV6-2/TRBV6-3
CASSLGIGTEAFF . 13 TRBJ1-1 TRBV6-2/TRBV6-3
CASSSPHSGTGTYEQYF . 17 TRBJ2-7 TRBV11-2
CASSLAAGLAPDTQYF . 16 TRBJ2-3 TRBV7-8
CSVDLLGDDGDFF . 13 TRBJ2-1 TRBV29-1
CASSPPLDRGKETQYF . 16 TRBJ2-5 TRBV18
CSAGGSGGFGNTIYF . 15 TRBJ1-3 TRBV20-1
CASSRFRDTSYNEQFF . 16 TRBJ2-1 TRBV6-5
CASSSPRAEKSYNEQFF . 17 TRBJ2-1 TRBV7-6
CASSFLASGTPSSYNEQFF . 19 TRBJ2-1 TRBV12-3/TRBV12-4
CASCSGQGIEQYF . 13 TRBJ2-7 TRBV19
CASSPASGRYNEQFF . 15 TRBJ2-1 TRBV18
CAISDLRLSGTKETQYF . 17 TRBJ2-5 TRBV10-3
CASSQVGLAGFTDTQYF . 17 TRBJ2-3 TRBV3-1
CASSQDRGRDRETDTQYF . 18 TRBJ2-3 TRBV4-1
CASSLEHPINTEAFF . 15 TRBJ1-1 TRBV27
CAGQVEREGLEQYF . 14 TRBJ2-7 TRBV30
CASSSLPALSTDTQYF . 16 TRBJ2-3 TRBV12-3/TRBV12-4
CASNDQGNGGYTF . 13 TRBJ1-2 TRBV7-9
CSARTFRGAEYSNQPQHF . 18 TRBJ1-5 TRBV20-1
CASSNPGAGGPSTDTQYF . 18 TRBJ2-3 TRBV12-3/TRBV12-4
CATSRDPQGIYHEQYF medium-sized 16 TRBJ2-7 TRBV15
CSASTRVYSNQPQHF . 15 TRBJ1-5 TRBV20-1
CASSLGSGRGEKLFF . 15 TRBJ1-4 TRBV7-8
CASSLDREGFHNEQFF . 16 TRBJ2-1 TRBV5-4
CASSPRTGSAAYEQYF . 16 TRBJ2-7 TRBV19
CASRQIESGSDTQYF . 15 TRBJ2-3 TRBV5-1
CSARDMDVYEQFF . 13 TRBJ2-1 TRBV20-1
CASSQDQETVAFF . 13 TRBJ1-1 TRBV3-1
CASSSGTLEAFF . 12 TRBJ1-1 TRBV6-2/TRBV6-3
CSGPLGGNQETQYF . 14 TRBJ2-5 TRBV20-1
CASSFGTSGIAGLGNEQFF . 19 TRBJ2-1 TRBV27
CSVWTSGRRGSYEQFF . 16 TRBJ2-1 TRBV29-1
CASSPDRQSTDTQYF . 15 TRBJ2-3 TRBV7-8
CSVVVSSKEQFF . 12 TRBJ2-1 TRBV29-1
CASSRLAGGPTGELFF . 16 TRBJ2-2 TRBV7-8